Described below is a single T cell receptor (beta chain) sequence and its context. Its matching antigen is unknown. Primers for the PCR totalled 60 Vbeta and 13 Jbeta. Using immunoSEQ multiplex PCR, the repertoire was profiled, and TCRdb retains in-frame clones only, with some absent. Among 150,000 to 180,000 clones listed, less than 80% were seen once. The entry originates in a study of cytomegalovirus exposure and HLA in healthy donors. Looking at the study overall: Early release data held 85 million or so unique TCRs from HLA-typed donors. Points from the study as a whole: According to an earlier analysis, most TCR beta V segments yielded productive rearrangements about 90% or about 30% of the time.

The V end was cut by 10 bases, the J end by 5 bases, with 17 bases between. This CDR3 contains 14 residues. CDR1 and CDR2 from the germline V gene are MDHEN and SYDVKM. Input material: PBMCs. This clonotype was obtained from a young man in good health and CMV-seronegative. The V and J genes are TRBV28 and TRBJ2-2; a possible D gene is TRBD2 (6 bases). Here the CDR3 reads CATEEGRGTGELFF. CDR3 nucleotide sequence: TGTGCCACCGAGGAGGGGCGTGGGACCGGGGAGCTGTTTTTT.